This TCR beta chain derives from a study of blood T cell repertoires in COVID-19. Study-level information: Material from acute and convalescent COVID-19 was sourced from the United States, Italy and Spain. PBMCs, B-cell-depleted T cells, or T cells were the source of the cDNA or gDNA that made up the material.

A few counts support this clone. Authors' analysis steps: Estimates of nucleated cell counts were drawn from the amplification of reference gene primers. TCRdb's table, derived via immunoSEQ multiplex PCR, lists solely in-frame clones and lacks some. V and J calls and clone size are copied from that table; D and trimming were computed from the DNA. The sample contains around 260,000 clones, 75% to 90% of which appear only once. The germline V gene encodes CDR1 GTSNPN and CDR2 SVGIG (reference sequence). CDR3 length equals 12 residues. The V and J ends lost 7 bases and 9 bases, in that order; junction bases with no gene match: 8.

The rearrangement uses TRBV30 and TRBJ2-1; 8 bases match TRBD1. This receptor was identified in a man younger than 40 with acute or convalescent COVID-19. The sequenced material came from peripheral blood. The CDR3 DNA reads as TGTGCCTACGGACAGGGAACCGGTGAGCAGTTCTTC. The encoded protein is CAYGQGTGEQFF.